This T cell receptor (beta chain) stems from a study of cytomegalovirus exposure and HLA in healthy donors (dated by TCRdb to between 2016 and 2019). With regard to the full study: According to a later analysis, one platform produced both the 120 validation repertoires and the approximately 600 repertoires of the first cohort. The aim of the study was to test whether cataloging public T cell receptors could identify signatures of past pathogen exposure. Along with the roughly 710-subject first cohort, a separate validation cohort of around 120 different subjects was used. To predict cytomegalovirus infection status, the study combined high-throughput TCR immunosequencing, statistical association of individual TCRs with disease status, and machine learning.

The donors belonged to the validation cohort of over a hundred subjects, which was separate from the approximately 700-subject first cohort. Library preparation was by the immunoSEQ multiplex PCR assay. The authors' analysis ran thus. A statistical classification framework was developed to diagnose cytomegalovirus status using the catalog of TCR beta chain sequences. What TCRdb holds here is the immuneACCESS table cut down to in-frame rearrangements. Part of the clones is not present; checked against another copy, under half of the missing clones reflect an unresolved V gene, and the others are unexplained. V, J and clone size reflect that table, while D and trimming were determined from the DNA. In all, the sample holds approximately 280,000 clones, and about 86% of those were seen once. The ten largest clones capture 1% of the sample. The germline V gene encodes CDR1 MNHEY and CDR2 SMNVEV (reference sequence). Inclusive of the bounding cysteine and phenylalanine, the CDR3 is 14 residues long. Of the read, only the CDR3 DNA is kept; its 42 bases are in frame from base 1. V loses 10 bases of germline sequence and J loses 5 bases, and the interval between the two ends is 17 bases.

Comments on this clone: The antigen it recognizes is unknown. Per-nucleotide qualities are absent, and no much larger clonotype sits a single base away.

The investigation overall reported the following: It was suggested by the authors that the approach could potentially be generalized to other disease states and immunological phenotypes. Three of the identified cytomegalovirus-associated TCR beta chains were confirmed in vitro to be specific for cytomegalovirus antigens. All 120 or so repertoires were used to score co-occurrence in the validation cohort in a later analysis, because that analysis had no HLA typing for the cohort. Most TCR sequences were seen in very few donors, while some public TCRs were found in many individuals. Cytomegalovirus status was reported to be diagnosed by the classifier with high specificity and sensitivity in both the original and validation cohorts. A total of 150 to 200 TCR beta chains were listed by the study as associated with cytomegalovirus. Subsequent analysis determined that TCRs grouped into clusters in the first cohort also showed a tendency toward co-occurrence across the roughly 110 validation repertoires, and about 94% of cluster scores exceeded 0.

The source material was PBMCs. The rearranged chain carries TRBV27 and TRBJ1-4; TRBD1 might be the D gene, on 5 matching bases. The sequence was collected from a woman aged 18-30 years in good health and CMV-seronegative. The sequenced DNA: TGTGCCACCGCCCTCCAGGGAAGGAATGAAAAACTGTTTTTT. This is translated as CATALQGRNEKLFF.